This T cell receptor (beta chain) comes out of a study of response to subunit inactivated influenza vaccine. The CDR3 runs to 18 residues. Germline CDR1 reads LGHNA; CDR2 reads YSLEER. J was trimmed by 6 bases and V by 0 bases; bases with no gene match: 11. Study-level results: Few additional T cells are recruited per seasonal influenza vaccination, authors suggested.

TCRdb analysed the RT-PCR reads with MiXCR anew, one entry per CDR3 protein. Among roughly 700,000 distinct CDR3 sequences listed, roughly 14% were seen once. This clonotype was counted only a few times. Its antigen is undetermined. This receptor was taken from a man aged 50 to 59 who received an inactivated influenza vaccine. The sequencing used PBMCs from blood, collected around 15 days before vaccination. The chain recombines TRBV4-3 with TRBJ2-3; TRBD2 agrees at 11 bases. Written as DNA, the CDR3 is TGCGCCAGCAGCCAAGATGGGAAACTAGCGGGAGCGACGGATACGCAGTATTTT. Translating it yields CASSQDGKLAGATDTQYF.